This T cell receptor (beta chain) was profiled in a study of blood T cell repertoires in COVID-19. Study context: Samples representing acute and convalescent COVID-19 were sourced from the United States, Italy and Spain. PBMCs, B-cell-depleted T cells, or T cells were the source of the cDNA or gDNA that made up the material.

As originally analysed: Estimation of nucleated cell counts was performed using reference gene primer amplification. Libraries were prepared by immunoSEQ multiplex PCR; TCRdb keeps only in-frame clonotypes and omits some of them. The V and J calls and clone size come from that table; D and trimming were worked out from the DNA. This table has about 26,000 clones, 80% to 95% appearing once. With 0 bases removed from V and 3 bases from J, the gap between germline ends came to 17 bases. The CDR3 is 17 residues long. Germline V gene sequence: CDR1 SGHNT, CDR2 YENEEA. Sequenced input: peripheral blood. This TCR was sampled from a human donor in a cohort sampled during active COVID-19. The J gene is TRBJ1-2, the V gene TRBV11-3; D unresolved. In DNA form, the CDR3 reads TGTGCCAGCAGCTTAGATCCGGGATCTGTATTCGACTATGGCTACACCTTC. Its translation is CASSLDPGSVFDYGYTF.